The 7 T cell receptor beta chains below all came from one sample that was sequenced in a study of T cell clonotyping in hematopoietic cell transplantation. Time point in this sample: recipient sample about 28 days before transplant, after cytoreduction. The repertoire was sequenced with immunoSEQ multiplex PCR; TCRdb's copy has only in-frame clones and lacks some. The data hold fewer than 100,000 clones, with about 96% observed a single time. Specimen: peripheral blood mononuclear cells, collected before stem cell transplant. The source of these receptors is a woman aged 45-60 years with acute myeloid leukemia. Some clones in this sample may be carry-over from other donors' samples.

The rearrangement uses TRBV7-8 and TRBJ1-3, with TRBD1 identical over 8 bases. The trim removed 5 bases at V and 0 bases at J, leaving 9 bases unmatched. The CDR3 has 17 residues. Germline CDR1 and CDR2: SGHVS and FQNEAQ. The CDR3 bases are TGTGCCAGCAGCCCTAGGACAGGGAAAAACTCTGGAAACACCATATATTTT. Protein: CASSPRTGKNSGNTIYF.

This clone was observed once. This sequence joins TRBV6-1 and TRBJ1-1; D is unclear. V shed 10 bases and J shed 8 bases, with 11 bases lying between them. Germline V gene sequence: CDR1 MNHNS, CDR2 SASEGT. The CDR3 runs 10 residues. The CDR3 DNA follows: TGTGCCACCGCCTTATACGAAGCTTTCTTT. It codes for CATALYEAFF.

This chain links TRBV28 with TRBJ1-1; D call uncertain. CDR1 is MDHEN and CDR2 is SYDVKM in the germline V gene. Trimming stripped 6 bases from V and 3 bases from J, with 11 bases between. This CDR3 region has 13 residues. The CDR3 DNA follows: TGTGCCAGCAGCCCATACCTTTACACTGAAGCTTTCTTT. Translation: CASSPYLYTEAFF.

DNA for the CDR3: TGTGCCAGCAGTGGGCCCCTAGGGCGGGAGACCCAGTACTTC. This gives the protein CASSGPLGRETQYF. The V call is TRBV2, the J call TRBJ2-5; D is unresolved. CDR1 and CDR2 from the germline V gene are SNHLY and FYNNEI. CDR3 length equals 14 residues. V lost 4 bases and J lost 5, with 14 bases in between.

This clone was detected only once. V and J are TRBV7-9 and TRBJ1-1; D remains unclear. Looked up from germline, CDR1 is SEHNR and CDR2 is FQNEAQ (reference sequence). Trimming took off 4 bases at V and 5 bases at J, with 11 bases between the two ends. The CDR3 contains 13 residues. The CDR3 spells CASSSLRKTEAFF. The CDR3 DNA reads TGTGCCAGCAGCTCCCTCCGAAAGACTGAAGCTTTCTTT.

V gene TRBV29-1 combines with J gene TRBJ1-1; 9 nucleotides line up with TRBD1. Germline V gives CDR1 SQVTM, CDR2 ANQGSEA. The CDR3 runs 15 residues. V shed 6 bases, J shed 0 bases, and the junction held 8 bases outside the gene matches. CDR3 bases: TGCAGCGTGGCCGGGACAGGGAAAGTGAACACTGAAGCTTTCTTT. Protein sequence: CSVAGTGKVNTEAFF.

This sequence joins TRBV2 and TRBJ1-4; D remains unclear. This CDR3 contains 14 residues. The germline V gene has CDR1 SNHLY and CDR2 FYNNEI. Trimming took off 4 bases at V and 7 bases at J, with 13 bases between the two ends. The CDR3 reads CASSVRPRSEKLFF. Here the CDR3 DNA reads TGTGCCAGCAGTGTTCGGCCGCGTAGTGAAAAACTGTTTTTT.